This T cell receptor (beta chain) was sequenced during a study of cytomegalovirus exposure and HLA in healthy donors. Overall study results and limits: A later analysis found common viral pathogens apparently linked to several of the most significant clusters. When presence/absence was analysed, sequencing depth was taken to be roughly uniform across donors. Productive status was seen about 90% or about 30% of the time for most TCR beta V segments in an earlier analysis.

Concerning this clone: Its matching antigen is unknown.

Healthy donors of bone marrow made up the group. V gave up 4 bases and J gave up 7 bases, with 8 bases separating them. This CDR3 has 12 amino acids. Germline CDR1 is MGHRA and CDR2 is YSYEKL. 13 Jbeta primers and 60 Vbeta primers were used for the PCR. The data were produced by immunoSEQ multiplex PCR, yet TCRdb's version contains in-frame clones alone and is incomplete. The table includes some 91,000 clones, roughly three quarters detected once. The sequenced sample was PBMCs. The gene calls are TRBV4-1 and TRBJ1-5; D unresolved. This receptor was obtained from a woman aged 55-69 years in good health and CMV-seronegative. The CDR3 nucleotides read TGCGCCAGCAGCCTCCCCGGGCAGCCCCAGCATTTT. Translating it yields CASSLPGQPQHF.